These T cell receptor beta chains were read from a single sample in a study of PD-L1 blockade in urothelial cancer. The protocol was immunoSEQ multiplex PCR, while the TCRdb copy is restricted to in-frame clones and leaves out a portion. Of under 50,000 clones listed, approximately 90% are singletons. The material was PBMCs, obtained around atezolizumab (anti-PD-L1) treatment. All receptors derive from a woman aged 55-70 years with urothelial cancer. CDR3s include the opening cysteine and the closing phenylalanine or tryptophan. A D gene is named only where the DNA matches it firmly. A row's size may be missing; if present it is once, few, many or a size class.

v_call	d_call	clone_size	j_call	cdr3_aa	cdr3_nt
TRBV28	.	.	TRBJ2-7	CASVETRSRGEQYF	TGTGCCAGCGTTGAGACGAGGTCTAGAGGCGAGCAGTACTTC
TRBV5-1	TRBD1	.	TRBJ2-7	CASSLTRGRYYEQYF	TGCGCCAGCAGCCTCACCAGGGGGCGATACTACGAGCAGTACTTC
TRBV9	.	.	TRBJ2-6	CASSVAVRNSGANVLTF	TGTGCCAGCAGCGTAGCGGTCAGGAACTCTGGGGCCAACGTCCTGACTTTC
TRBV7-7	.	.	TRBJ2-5	CASSVTGGGETQYF	TGTGCTAGCAGCGTAACAGGGGGGGGAGAGACCCAGTACTTC
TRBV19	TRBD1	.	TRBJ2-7	CASSRQGADYEQYF	TGTGCCAGTAGCCGACAGGGGGCGGACTACGAGCAGTACTTC
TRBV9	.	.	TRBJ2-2	CASSVGMGRENTGELFF	TGTGCCAGCAGCGTAGGAATGGGGCGGGAGAACACCGGGGAGCTGTTTTTT
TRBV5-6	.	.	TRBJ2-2	CASSLFRTTGELFF	TGTGCCAGCAGCTTATTTCGGACTACCGGGGAGCTGTTTTTT
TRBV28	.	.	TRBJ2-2	CASSFRANTGELFF	TGTGCCAGCAGTTTCAGGGCGAACACCGGGGAGCTGTTTTTT
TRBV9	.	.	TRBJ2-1	CASSWDSASSYNEQFF	TGTGCCAGCAGCTGGGACTCTGCGAGCTCCTACAATGAGCAGTTCTTC
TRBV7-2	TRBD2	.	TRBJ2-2	CASSLSAGVAPGELFF	TGTGCCAGCAGCTTATCAGCGGGAGTTGCTCCCGGGGAGCTGTTTTTT
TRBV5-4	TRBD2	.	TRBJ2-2	CASSRGTSGMTGELFF	TGTGCCAGCAGCAGGGGGACTAGCGGGATGACCGGGGAGCTGTTTTTT
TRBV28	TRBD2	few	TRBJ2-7	CASSFLKTSGSYEQYF	TGTGCCAGCAGTTTCCTCAAGACTAGCGGGAGCTACGAGCAGTACTTC
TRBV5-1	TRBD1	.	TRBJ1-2	CASSLGQTGAYGYTF	TGCGCCAGCAGCCTGGGACAGACAGGGGCCTATGGCTACACCTTC
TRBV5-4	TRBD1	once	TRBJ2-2	CASTRRTGSTGELFF	TGTGCCAGCACCCGTCGGACAGGGAGCACCGGGGAGCTGTTTTTT
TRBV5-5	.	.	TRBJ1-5	CASSQARSNQPQHF	TGTGCCAGCTCTCAGGCAAGGAGCAATCAGCCCCAGCATTTT
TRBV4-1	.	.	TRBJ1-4	CASSLFGGGEKLFF	TGCGCCAGCAGCCTATTCGGGGGGGGTGAAAAACTGTTTTTT
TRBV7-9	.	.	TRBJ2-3	CASSFSRPTDTQYF	TGTGCCAGCAGCTTTAGCCGGCCGACAGATACGCAGTATTTT
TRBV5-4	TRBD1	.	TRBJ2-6	CASSLGQGAGANVLTF	TGTGCCAGCAGCTTAGGACAGGGGGCTGGGGCCAACGTCCTGACTTTC
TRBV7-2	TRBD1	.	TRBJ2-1	CASSHRQGRPHEQFF	TGTGCCAGCAGCCATCGACAGGGAAGGCCTCATGAGCAGTTCTTC
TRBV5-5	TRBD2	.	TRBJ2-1	CASSLVGSGSGSYNEQFF	TGTGCCAGCAGCTTGGTTGGTAGCGGGAGTGGCTCCTACAATGAGCAGTTCTTC
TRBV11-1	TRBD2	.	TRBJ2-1	CASSLESGSYNEQFF	TGTGCCAGCAGCTTAGAAAGCGGGAGTTACAATGAGCAGTTCTTC
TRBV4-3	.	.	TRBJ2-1	CASSQVGSGNEQFF	TGCGCCAGCAGCCAAGTGGGGAGTGGCAATGAGCAGTTCTTC
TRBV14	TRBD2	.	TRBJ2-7	CASSDLGSGRSYEQYF	TGTGCCAGCAGCGACCTTGGGAGCGGGAGGTCTTACGAGCAGTACTTC
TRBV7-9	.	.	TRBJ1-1	CASSSDSTTVGAFF	TGTGCCAGCAGTTCTGACAGCACAACCGTGGGAGCTTTCTTT
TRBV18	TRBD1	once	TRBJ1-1	CASSKGTGLNTEAFF	TGTGCCAGCTCAAAAGGGACAGGGTTGAACACTGAAGCTTTCTTT
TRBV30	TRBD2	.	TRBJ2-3	CAWSSGLADVDTQYF	TGTGCCTGGAGTTCGGGACTAGCGGATGTAGATACGCAGTATTTT